This T cell receptor beta chain derives from a study of blood T cell repertoires in COVID-19. Germline V gene lookup returns CDR1 MNHEY and CDR2 SVGEGT. This CDR3 region has 14 residues. V shed 2 bases and J shed 2 bases, with 7 bases lying between them. Using immunoSEQ multiplex PCR, the repertoire was profiled, and TCRdb retains in-frame clones only, with some absent. Among under 200,000 clones, about 93% were seen once, and the ten largest hold nearly 0.55%. This clone was recorded only once. The sample consisted of peripheral blood. The chain is built from TRBV6-2 or TRBV6-3 and TRBJ2-1; D might be TRBD2 (5 bases). The TCR was taken from a middle-aged man with acute or convalescent COVID-19. CDR3 DNA sequence: TGTGCCAGCAGTTACCGGACTGCCTACAATGAGCAGTTCTTC. Amino acid sequence: CASSYRTAYNEQFF.